Reported below is one T cell receptor (beta chain). In the original processing: Amplifying reference gene primers gave estimates of nucleated cell counts. Some clones are missing from TCRdb's copy, which holds only in-frame ones; the method was immunoSEQ multiplex PCR. Clonal size and the V and J genes are those of that table, whereas D and trimming came from the DNA. The sample contains about 290,000 clones, about 82% of which appear only once. V was trimmed by 4 bases and J by 11 bases, leaving 18 bases between them. The CDR3 spans 14 residues. Germline loops: CDR1 MNHEY, CDR2 SVGAGI. The data are from a study of blood T cell repertoires in COVID-19. Looking at the study overall: Sites across the United States, Italy and Spain contributed samples from acute and convalescent COVID-19. The analysed material was cDNA or gDNA that came from T cells, B-cell-depleted T cells, or PBMCs.

V and J are TRBV6-5 and TRBJ1-5; D is uncertain. The receptor's source is a woman in her fifties or sixties with active or convalescent COVID-19. The specimen sequenced was peripheral blood. CDR3 bases: TGTGCCAGCAGTTCTCTCAGGTCCTCGGTGGCCCAGCATTTT. This encodes CASSSLRSSVAQHF.